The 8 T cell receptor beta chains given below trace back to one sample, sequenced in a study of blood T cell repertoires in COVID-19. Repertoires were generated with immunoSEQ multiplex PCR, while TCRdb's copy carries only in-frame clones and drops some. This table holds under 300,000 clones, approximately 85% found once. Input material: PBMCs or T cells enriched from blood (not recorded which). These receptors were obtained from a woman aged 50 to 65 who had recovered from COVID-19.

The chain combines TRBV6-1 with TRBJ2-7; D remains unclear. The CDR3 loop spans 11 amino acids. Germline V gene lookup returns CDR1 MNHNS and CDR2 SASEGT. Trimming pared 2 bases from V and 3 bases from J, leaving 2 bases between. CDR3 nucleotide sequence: TGTGCCAGCAGTGAACACTACGAGCAGTACTTC. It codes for CASSEHYEQYF.

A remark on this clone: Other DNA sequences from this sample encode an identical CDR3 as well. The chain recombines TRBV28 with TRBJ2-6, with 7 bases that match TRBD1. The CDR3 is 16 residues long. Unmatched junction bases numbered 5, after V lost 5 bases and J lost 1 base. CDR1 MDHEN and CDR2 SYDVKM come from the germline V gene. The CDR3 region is CASSTQGPSGANVLTF. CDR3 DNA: TGTGCCAGCAGTACACAGGGGCCTTCTGGGGCCAACGTCCTGACTTTC.

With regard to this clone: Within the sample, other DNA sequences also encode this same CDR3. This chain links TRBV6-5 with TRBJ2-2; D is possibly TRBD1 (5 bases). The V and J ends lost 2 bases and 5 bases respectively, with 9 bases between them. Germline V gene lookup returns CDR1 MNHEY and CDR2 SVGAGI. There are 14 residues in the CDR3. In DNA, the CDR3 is TGTGCCAGCAGTTACGACAGTGGGACCGGGGAGCTGTTTTTT. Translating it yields CASSYDSGTGELFF.

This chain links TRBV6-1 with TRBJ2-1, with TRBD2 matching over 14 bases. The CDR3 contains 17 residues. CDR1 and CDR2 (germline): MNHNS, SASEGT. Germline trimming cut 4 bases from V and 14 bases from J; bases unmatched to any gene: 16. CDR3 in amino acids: CASSGPGLAGGPNGEFF. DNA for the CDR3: TGTGCCAGCAGTGGCCCCGGACTAGCGGGAGGTCCCAACGGCGAGTTCTTC.

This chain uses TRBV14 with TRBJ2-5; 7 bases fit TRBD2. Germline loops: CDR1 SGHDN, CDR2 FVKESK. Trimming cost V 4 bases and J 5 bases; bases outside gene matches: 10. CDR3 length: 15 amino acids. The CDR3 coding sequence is TGTGCCAGCAGCCCCCGGCGGAGGGGAGGGGAGACCCAGTACTTC. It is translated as CASSPRRRGGETQYF.

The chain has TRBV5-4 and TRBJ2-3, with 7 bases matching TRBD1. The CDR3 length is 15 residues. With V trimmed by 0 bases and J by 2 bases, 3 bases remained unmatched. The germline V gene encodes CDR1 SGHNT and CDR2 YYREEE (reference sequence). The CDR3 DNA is TGTGCCAGCAGCTTGGTTGGACAGGACACAGATACGCAGTATTTT. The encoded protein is CASSLVGQDTDTQYF.

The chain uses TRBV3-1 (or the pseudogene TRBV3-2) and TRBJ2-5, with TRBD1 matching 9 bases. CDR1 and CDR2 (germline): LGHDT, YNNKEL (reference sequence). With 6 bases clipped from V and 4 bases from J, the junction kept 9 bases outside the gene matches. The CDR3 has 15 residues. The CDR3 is CASSLQGAVGETQYF. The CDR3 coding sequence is TGTGCCAGCAGTCTACAGGGGGCTGTTGGAGAGACCCAGTACTTC.

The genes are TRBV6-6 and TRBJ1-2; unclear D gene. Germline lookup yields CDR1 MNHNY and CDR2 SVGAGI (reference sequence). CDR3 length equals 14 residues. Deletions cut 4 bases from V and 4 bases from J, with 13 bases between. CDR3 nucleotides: TGTGCCAGCAGTTCTCAGGTGCGCTCCTATGGCTACACCTTC. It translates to CASSSQVRSYGYTF.